The 25 T cell receptor beta chains presented below share a single source sample, sequenced in a study of T-cell memory formation after mild COVID-19. MiXCR, run by TCRdb on the 5' RACE reads, gives a single entry per CDR3 protein. Among about 560,000 distinct CDR3 sequences listed, around a sixth were seen once. The specimen sequenced was PBMCs or a T cell subset sorted from them (not recorded which). The origin of the receptors is an adult woman who had mild COVID-19 (a few samples of this study predate the infection). Cell type and time point are not known.

The genes are TRBV12-3 or TRBV12-4 and TRBJ2-7; D possibly matches TRBD1 or TRBD2 (6 bases each). V shed 6 bases and J shed 7 bases, with 19 bases lying between them. The CDR3 totals 14 residues. The CDR3 loop reads CASSSTGAGEEQYF. The DNA for the CDR3 is TGTGCCAGCAGCTCCACGGGGGCCGGAGAAGAGCAGTACTTC.

J is TRBJ2-7 and V is TRBV18; D may correspond to TRBD1 or TRBD2 (5 bases each). Trimming shortened V by 4 bases and J by 4 bases, and 17 bases separated the two germline ends. CDR3 length equals 15 residues. CDR1 and CDR2 (germline): KGHSH, LQKENI. In DNA, the CDR3 is TGTGCCAGCTCACAAGCAAGTGGGACGGGGTACGAGCAGTACTTC. This gives the protein CASSQASGTGYEQYF.

This clonotype has ten or more counts. This rearrangement joins TRBV30 to TRBJ1-2, with D hard to call. Germline assignment: CDR1 GTSNPN and CDR2 SVGIG (reference sequence). The CDR3 runs 13 residues. The V and J ends lost 3 bases and 4 bases respectively, with 12 bases between them. For the CDR3, the DNA is TGTGCCTGGAGCCCGGGCTGGGGCTATGGCTACACCTTC. This gives the protein CAWSPGWGYGYTF. Filled out from reference TRBV30 and TRBJ1-2, the complete variable domain reads SQTIHQWPATLVQPVGSPLSLECTVEGTSNPNLYWYRQAAGRGLQLLFYSVGIGQISSEVPQNLSASRPQDRQFILSSKKLLLSDSGFYLCAWSPGWGYGYTFGSGTRLTVV.

The chain couples TRBV29-1 to TRBJ2-7; D possibly corresponds to TRBD2 (7 bases). With 0 bases removed from V and 3 bases from J, the gap between germline ends came to 15 bases. From germline, CDR1 is SQVTM and CDR2 ANQGSEA. CDR3 length equals 15 residues. As DNA, the CDR3 is TGCAGCGTTGAAGATTCCCAGCGGGACAACTACGAGCAGTACTTC. Protein sequence: CSVEDSQRDNYEQYF.

A remark on this clonotype: A read error may produce the germline difference seen at one junction end. This chain connects TRBV4-2 to TRBJ2-2, with D perhaps TRBD2 (7 bases). This CDR3 contains 16 residues. Germline assignment: CDR1 LGHNA and CDR2 YNFKEQ. As DNA, the CDR3 is TGTGCCAGCCGGGCCCGGAGGGGGGGCGACACCGGGGAGCTCTTTTTT. Translating gives CASRARRGGDTGELFF.

The table lists this clonotype with a few counts. The V gene is TRBV6-5, the J gene TRBJ2-3; 9 nucleotides match TRBD1. The CDR3 has 16 amino acids. Per the germline V gene, CDR1 is MNHEY and CDR2 is SVGAGI. V lost 6 bases to trimming and J lost 6 bases; unmatched junction nucleotides: 13. The CDR3 bases are TGTGCCAGCAGCCGATCCGGGACAGGGTCAAGGGATACGCAGTATTTT. This codes for CASSRSGTGSRDTQYF.

The chain links TRBV5-1 to TRBJ2-7; TRBD1 or TRBD2 may be the D gene (6 bases each). Trimming took off 7 bases at V and 0 bases at J, with 14 bases between the two ends. Germline V gives CDR1 SGHRS, CDR2 YFSETQ. CDR3 length: 14 amino acids. The CDR3 reads CASGNSGASYEQYF. The CDR3 DNA reads as TGCGCCAGCGGCAACTCGGGGGCCTCCTACGAGCAGTACTTC. Together with reference TRBV5-1 and TRBJ2-7, the CDR3 gives the full variable domain: KAGVTQTPRYLIKTRGQQVTLSCSPISGHRSVSWYQQTPGQGLQFLFEYFSETQRNKGNFPGRFSGRQFSNSRSEMNVSTLELGDSALYLCASGNSGASYEQYFGPGTRLTVT.

A few counts support this clonotype. The chain carries TRBV7-8 and TRBJ1-3; D remains ambiguous. There are 13 residues in the CDR3. V was clipped by 6 bases and J by 0 bases, with 6 bases between them. Germline CDR1 and CDR2: SGHVS and FQNEAQ. Here the CDR3 DNA reads TGTGCCAGCAGAGAACACTCTGGAAACACCATATATTTT. Amino acids: CASREHSGNTIYF. Looking up the rest from reference TRBV7-8 and TRBJ1-3 gives the full variable domain: GAGVSQSPRYKVAKRGQDVALRCDPISGHVSLFWYQQALGQGPEFLTYFQNEAQLDKSGLPSDRFFAERPEGSVSTLKIQRTQQEDSAVYLCASREHSGNTIYFGEGSWLTVV.

This clonotype was found a few times. The chain recombines TRBV3-1 with TRBJ2-7; 7 bases align to TRBD2. The CDR3 has 15 amino acids. The V and J ends lost 1 base and 7 bases, in that order; junction bases with no gene match: 10. Germline CDR1 LGHDT, CDR2 YNNKEL (reference sequence). The chain's CDR3 is CASSQGPQGGLEQYF. The CDR3 nucleotides are TGTGCCAGCAGCCAAGGTCCCCAGGGAGGGTTAGAGCAGTACTTC.

This sequence joins TRBV30 and TRBJ1-5; 8 positions match TRBD1. Germline V gives CDR1 GTSNPN, CDR2 SVGIG (reference sequence). The CDR3 has 20 amino acids. The J segment lost 3 bases and the V segment lost 3 bases, leaving 22 bases of the junction unmatched. CDR3 DNA: TGTGCCTGGAGCCCCAACCCCTGGACAGGGAAGGGCCATATCAATCAGCCCCAGCATTTT. As protein: CAWSPNPWTGKGHINQPQHF. The full variable domain, rest sourced from reference TRBV30 and TRBJ1-5, is SQTIHQWPATLVQPVGSPLSLECTVEGTSNPNLYWYRQAAGRGLQLLFYSVGIGQISSEVPQNLSASRPQDRQFILSSKKLLLSDSGFYLCAWSPNPWTGKGHINQPQHFGDGTRLSIL.

This clonotype has just a few counts. The chain employs TRBV7-9 and TRBJ2-5; 8 nucleotides line up with TRBD2. The CDR3 runs 15 residues. The germline V gene has CDR1 SEHNR and CDR2 FQNEAQ (reference sequence). The trim removed 5 bases at V and 4 bases at J, leaving 9 bases unmatched. Written as DNA, the CDR3 is TGTGCCAGCAGCCCTCTGGGGACTAGGTTAGAGACCCAGTACTTC. This codes for CASSPLGTRLETQYF.

V is TRBV7-3 and J is TRBJ1-2; TRBD1 matches at 12 bases. V lost 4 bases, J lost 10 bases, and 7 bases stayed unmatched. Germline CDR1 reads SGHTA; CDR2 reads FQGTGA. CDR3 length equals 14 residues. In nucleotides, the CDR3 is TGTGCCAGCAGCTCCACAGGGACAGGGGGCGACTACACCTTC. It is translated as CASSSTGTGGDYTF.

The rearrangement joins TRBV5-6 to TRBJ2-7, with D unresolved. CDR1 SGHDT and CDR2 YYEEEE come from the germline V gene. CDR3 length equals 14 residues. The germline V and J ends were trimmed by 2 bases and 2 bases, with 11 bases remaining between them. CDR3 sequence reads: CASSLGWNTYEQYF. CDR3 DNA sequence: TGTGCCAGCAGCTTAGGCTGGAATACCTACGAGCAGTACTTC.

The sample holds a few counts of this clonotype. The rearrangement links TRBV6-4 to TRBJ1-2; D possibly corresponds to TRBD1 (5 bases). This CDR3 is 17 amino acids long. The germline V gene has CDR1 MRHNA and CDR2 SNTAGT. The ends were cut back, 2 bases at V and 2 bases at J, with 18 bases in the middle. The CDR3 here is CASSDNPGAGPNYGYTF. The DNA for the CDR3 is TGTGCCAGCAGTGACAACCCGGGAGCAGGGCCGAACTATGGCTACACCTTC.

This chain uses TRBV19 with TRBJ1-2, with unresolved D. CDR1 and CDR2 from the germline V gene are LNHDA and SQIVND (reference sequence). This CDR3 contains 11 residues. Trimming stripped 4 bases from V and 7 bases from J, with 7 bases between. The CDR3 DNA sequence: TGTGCCAGTAGTAGAAGTGGTGGCTACACCTTC. Its translation is CASSRSGGYTF.

This clonotype was counted between two and nine times. The genes are TRBV3-1 and TRBJ2-7, with a possible D match to TRBD1 (6 bases). CDR3 length equals 12 residues. Germline CDR1 reads LGHDT; CDR2 reads YNNKEL (reference sequence). Trimming cost V 3 bases and J 7 bases, with 10 bases left between them. The CDR3 here is CASSHPQGEQYF. CDR3 in DNA: TGTGCCAGCAGCCACCCGCAGGGGGAGCAGTACTTC.

The chain has TRBV12-3 or TRBV12-4 and TRBJ1-4; the D is unclear. V was shortened by 6 bases and J by 4 bases, with 15 bases between the two germline ends. The CDR3 runs 15 residues. The CDR3 here is CASSPPMAFNEKLFF. DNA of the CDR3: TGTGCCAGCAGCCCCCCGATGGCGTTTAATGAAAAACTGTTTTTT.

This clonotype was seen a handful of times. V and J are TRBV7-6 and TRBJ2-7; 7 nucleotides line up with TRBD1. The CDR3 is made up of 17 amino acids. Per the germline V gene, CDR1 is SGHVS and CDR2 is FNYEAQ. V trimming: 4 bases; J trimming: 1 base; junction bases outside the gene matches: 13. The CDR3 DNA reads as TGTGCCAGCAGCTCGACGGAACTCCGGGACAGATCCTACGAGCAGTACTTC. Its translation: CASSSTELRDRSYEQYF.

This clonotype was found a few times. This chain uses TRBV7-8 with TRBJ2-3, with a tentative D call TRBD2 (7 bases). Trimming took 1 base from V and 1 from J, leaving 12 bases between them. The CDR3 covers 16 residues. Germline loops: CDR1 SGHVS, CDR2 FQNEAQ. Written as DNA, the CDR3 is TGTGCCAGCAGCTTAGAAGGGGGGGGCGGCACAGATACGCAGTATTTT. Translated: CASSLEGGGGTDTQYF.

In this sample, this clonotype turned up a few times. J is TRBJ2-7 and V is TRBV12-3 or TRBV12-4; 10 nucleotides align to TRBD2. The junction had 6 bases not matched to a gene; V was cut back by 7 bases and J by 6 bases. There are 13 residues in the CDR3. The CDR3 here is CASTLSGRVEQYF. As DNA, the CDR3 is TGTGCCAGCACCCTCAGCGGGAGGGTCGAGCAGTACTTC.

There are a few counts of this clonotype. The chain uses TRBV5-1 and TRBJ1-1; D perhaps matches TRBD1 (5 bases). V lost 7 bases, J lost 4 bases, and 20 bases lay in between. Germline-derived CDR1 and CDR2 are SGHRS and YFSETQ. The CDR3 is 15 residues long. CDR3 protein: CASHPPTGGSTEAFF. The CDR3 bases are TGCGCCAGCCACCCCCCCACAGGTGGAAGCACTGAAGCTTTCTTT. The whole variable domain, remainder taken from reference TRBV5-1 and TRBJ1-1, is KAGVTQTPRYLIKTRGQQVTLSCSPISGHRSVSWYQQTPGQGLQFLFEYFSETQRNKGNFPGRFSGRQFSNSRSEMNVSTLELGDSALYLCASHPPTGGSTEAFFGQGTRLTVV.

The rearrangement joins TRBV18 to TRBJ2-3; D gene uncertain. Germline assignment: CDR1 KGHSH and CDR2 LQKENI. Trimming left V 0 bases short and J 5 bases short, with 6 bases between. The CDR3 extends over 13 amino acids. The CDR3 DNA reads TGTGCCAGCTCACCACCGAGGTTAGATACGCAGTATTTT. Its protein is CASSPPRLDTQYF. Looking up the rest from reference TRBV18 and TRBJ2-3 gives the full variable domain: NAGVMQNPRHLVRRRGQEARLRCSPMKGHSHVYWYRQLPEEGLKFMVYLQKENIIDESGMPKERFSAEFPKEGPSILRIQQVVRGDSAAYFCASSPPRLDTQYFGPGTRLTVL.

This chain joins TRBV5-1 and TRBJ2-7; 8 bases align to TRBD2. The germline V gene has CDR1 SGHRS and CDR2 YFSETQ. V shed 4 bases and J 1 base; nucleotides not matched to a gene: 4. The CDR3 covers 14 residues. Written as DNA, the CDR3 is TGCGCCAGCAGCGTAACTAGCGGTTCCTACGAGCAGTACTTC. Translated, it gives CASSVTSGSYEQYF.

The chain combines TRBV27 with TRBJ2-7; TRBD2 is a possible D gene (5 bases). V was cut by 3 bases and J by 5 bases, with 14 bases left in between. Germline V gene lookup returns CDR1 MNHEY and CDR2 SMNVEV (reference sequence). The CDR3 consists of 14 residues. CDR3 in DNA: TGTGCCAGCAGTTTGGTGAGGGAATCCCACGAGCAGTACTTC. Translating it yields CASSLVRESHEQYF.

This clonotype appeared a single time. This rearrangement joins TRBV3-1 to TRBJ2-1; 11 bases are shared with TRBD2. Germline loops: CDR1 LGHDT, CDR2 YNNKEL (reference sequence). There are 18 residues in the CDR3. J lost 5 bases, V lost 0 bases, and 9 bases had no gene match. The chain's CDR3 is CASSQEGRLAGLDNEQFF. DNA for the CDR3: TGTGCCAGCAGCCAAGAAGGGAGACTAGCGGGGCTAGACAATGAGCAGTTCTTC.